The rows below give T cell receptor beta chains drawn from one sample of a study of shared clonotypes between healthy human individuals. Sequenced by immunoSEQ multiplex PCR; TCRdb stores in-frame clones only, minus some. The sample has just over 2,000,000 clones; roughly 94% are singletons. The sample comprised naive CD8+ T cells sorted from blood. All receptors come from a man younger than 35 in good health. Both conserved end residues are trimmed from each CDR3. Each record gives: V gene, J gene, CDR3 protein.

v_call: TRBV15; j_call: TRBJ2-7; cdr3_aa: ATSRDRSTEQY
v_call: TRBV6-6; j_call: TRBJ2-7; cdr3_aa: ASSYRQAYEQY
v_call: TRBV5-6; j_call: TRBJ1-3; cdr3_aa: ASSSPGDPEGNTIY
v_call: TRBV28; j_call: TRBJ2-1; cdr3_aa: ASSLLDINYNEQF
v_call: TRBV7-8; j_call: TRBJ1-2; cdr3_aa: ASSLVLMERQENYGYT
v_call: TRBV5-6; j_call: TRBJ1-6; cdr3_aa: ASSQGQGDSPLH
v_call: TRBV21-1; j_call: TRBJ1-5; cdr3_aa: ASSKREKFRGQPQH
v_call: TRBV6-5; j_call: TRBJ2-7; cdr3_aa: ASTEGTGFYEQY
v_call: TRBV30; j_call: TRBJ1-1; cdr3_aa: AWSVAAGRNTEAF
v_call: TRBV25-1; j_call: TRBJ2-1; cdr3_aa: ASSEPNYNEQF
v_call: TRBV25-1; j_call: TRBJ2-7; cdr3_aa: ASSELGQVNEQY
v_call: TRBV9; j_call: TRBJ2-7; cdr3_aa: ASSPKGGPSYEQY
v_call: TRBV5-1; j_call: TRBJ2-5; cdr3_aa: ASSSEGIRETQY
v_call: TRBV5-1; j_call: TRBJ2-7; cdr3_aa: ASSFQGSDEQY
v_call: TRBV6-5; j_call: TRBJ2-3; cdr3_aa: ASSYEGADTQY
v_call: TRBV30; j_call: TRBJ2-4; cdr3_aa: AWSPSAIPANIQY
v_call: TRBV6-5; j_call: TRBJ2-7; cdr3_aa: ASRHYRADYEQY